The clone carrying this TCR beta chain was found a few times. The antigen is not known. The sample originates from a study of T-cell memory formation after mild COVID-19. Findings and caveats of the study: Memory cells collected pre-infection included some clones that later responded, suggesting cross-reactive memory joined.

This CDR3 is 15 amino acids long. Between the trimmed V and J ends, which lost 2 bases and 2 bases, there was a span of 12 bases. Germline V CDR1 and CDR2: ENHRY, SYGVKD. TCRalpha and TCRbeta libraries used 5'RACE with constant-segment primers and UMIs. TCRdb redid the calling of the 5' RACE reads with MiXCR, one entry per CDR3 protein. The data contain about 360,000 distinct CDR3 sequences, 13% to 15% of them singletons. The rearrangement uses TRBV10-3 and TRBJ2-5; perhaps D is TRBD1 or TRBD2 (7 bases each). The sequence was collected from a man younger than 35 who had mild COVID-19 (a few samples of this study predate the infection). Cell type and time point are not known. What was sequenced was PBMCs or a T cell subset sorted from them (not recorded which). The CDR3 DNA reads TGTGCCATCAGTGAGAGGGGGCGGGAGCAAGAGACCCAGTACTTC. Translated, it gives CAISERGREQETQYF.